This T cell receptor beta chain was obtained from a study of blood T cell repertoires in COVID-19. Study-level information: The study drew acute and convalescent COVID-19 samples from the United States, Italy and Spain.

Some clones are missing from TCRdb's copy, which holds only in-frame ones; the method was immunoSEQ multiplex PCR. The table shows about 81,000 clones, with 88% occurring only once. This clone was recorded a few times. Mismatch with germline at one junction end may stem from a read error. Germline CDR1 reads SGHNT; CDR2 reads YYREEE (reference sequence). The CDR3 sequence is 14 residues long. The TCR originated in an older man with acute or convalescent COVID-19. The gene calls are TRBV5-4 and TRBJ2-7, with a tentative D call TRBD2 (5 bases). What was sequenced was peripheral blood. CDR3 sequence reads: CASSLEASSHEQYF. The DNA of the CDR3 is TGTGCCAGCAGCTTGGAAGCTAGCTCCCACGAGCAGTACTTC.